The 24 T cell receptor beta chains in this list originate from one sample, sequenced in a study of T cell responses to AZD1222 COVID-19 vaccine. Generated by immunoSEQ multiplex PCR, the TCRdb table keeps only in-frame clones and is missing some. Here the sample spans 150,000 to 180,000 clones, 85% to 90% being singletons. The sample here was peripheral blood, taken on day 0 of MenACWY control vaccination. These receptors all stem from an adult in good health.

The chain joins TRBV11-3 to TRBJ2-3, with D unresolved. The CDR3 runs to 12 residues. V was shortened by 4 bases and J by 1 base, with 3 bases between the two germline ends. Germline CDR1 and CDR2: SGHNT and YENEEA. The CDR3 DNA is TGTGCCAGCAGCTCGGGCACAGATACGCAGTATTTT. Translation gives CASSSGTDTQYF.

V is TRBV7-2 and J is TRBJ1-2; TRBD1 matches 10 bases. CDR1 and CDR2 from the germline V gene are SGHTA and FQGNSA. The length of the CDR3 is 16 residues. The V gene end was trimmed by 4 bases and the J gene end by 5 bases; junction bases not matched to a gene: 10. In nucleotides, the CDR3 is TGTGCCAGCAGCTATGCCGGGACAGGGGCGGGGTATGGCTACACCTTC. This sequence encodes CASSYAGTGAGYGYTF. The full variable domain, completed using reference TRBV7-2 and TRBJ1-2, is GAGVSQSPSNKVTEKGKDVELRCDPISGHTALYWYRQSLGQGLEFLIYFQGNSAPDKSGLPSDRFSAERTGGSVSTLTIQRTQQEDSAVYLCASSYAGTGAGYGYTFGSGTRLTVV.

The rearrangement joins TRBV5-1 to TRBJ2-1; possible D gene TRBD2, 6 bases. The germline V gene has CDR1 SGHRS and CDR2 YFSETQ. Trimming shortened V by 0 bases and J by 2 bases, and 12 bases separated the two germline ends. This CDR3 has 16 amino acids. CDR3 protein: CASSLAGGAAYNEQFF. The DNA for the CDR3 is TGCGCCAGCAGCTTGGCTGGCGGGGCCGCCTACAATGAGCAGTTCTTC.

The chain joins TRBV6-1 to TRBJ2-2; 15 bases fit TRBD2. The V and J ends lost 2 bases and 1 base, in that order; junction bases with no gene match: 5. This CDR3 is 19 amino acids long. CDR1 MNHNS and CDR2 SASEGT come from the germline V gene. Here the CDR3 reads CASSETWGLAGGNTGELFF. In DNA, the CDR3 is TGTGCCAGCAGTGAAACGTGGGGACTAGCGGGGGGGAACACCGGGGAGCTGTTTTTT.

The gene calls are TRBV6-5 and TRBJ2-1; 12 bases agree with TRBD2. The CDR3 is 16 amino acids. Trimming cost V 4 bases and J 3 bases; bases outside gene matches: 4. The V gene's germline CDR1 is MNHEY and CDR2 SVGAGI. The CDR3 loop is CASSLTGLAGYNEQFF. The CDR3 DNA reads TGTGCCAGCAGTTTAACGGGACTAGCGGGCTACAATGAGCAGTTCTTC.

The chain links TRBV18 to TRBJ2-4; 8 bases are shared with TRBD1. The CDR3 spans 15 residues. Germline loops: CDR1 KGHSH, CDR2 LQKENI. The ends lost 3 bases at V and 1 base at J; junction bases unmatched: 2. The CDR3 spells CASSPDRAAKNIQYF. The DNA of the CDR3 is TGTGCCAGCTCACCGGACAGGGCGGCCAAAAACATTCAGTACTTC.

J is TRBJ1-1 and V is TRBV28, with 7 positions matching TRBD1. The CDR3 is 15 amino acids. V shed 4 bases, J shed 0 bases, and the junction held 5 bases outside the gene matches. Germline V CDR1 and CDR2: MDHEN, SYDVKM. CDR3 sequence (DNA): TGTGCCAGCAGTTCCCTGGGACAGATGAACACTGAAGCTTTCTTT. It translates to CASSSLGQMNTEAFF.

This clone occurred once. The chain carries TRBV15 and TRBJ1-5, with D uncertain. The ends were cut back, 4 bases at V and 6 bases at J, with 13 bases in the middle. Germline CDR1 reads LNHNV; CDR2 reads YYDKDF (reference sequence). The CDR3 runs 14 residues. CDR3 sequence reads: CATSTQISGQPQHF. The CDR3 DNA is TGTGCCACCAGCACCCAGATATCTGGTCAGCCCCAGCATTTT.

J is TRBJ2-6 and V is TRBV27, with D unresolved. V was shortened by 10 bases and J by 7 bases, with 8 bases between the two germline ends. This CDR3 has 11 residues. Germline V gene lookup returns CDR1 MNHEY and CDR2 SMNVEV (reference sequence). CDR3 protein: CATSRANVLTF. DNA of the CDR3: TGTGCCACCTCTCGTGCCAACGTCCTGACTTTC.

The CDR3 DNA is TGTGCCACCAGCAGAGATATAACAGAGACCCAGTACTTC. Its protein product is CATSRDITETQYF. The V call is TRBV15, the J call TRBJ2-5; unclear D gene. CDR3 length: 13 amino acids. Trimming took 0 bases from V and 4 from J, leaving 6 bases between them. Germline V gene sequence: CDR1 LNHNV, CDR2 YYDKDF (reference sequence).

The chain couples TRBV5-4 to TRBJ2-1, with D possibly being TRBD1 (5 bases). This CDR3 has 16 amino acids. The germline V gene encodes CDR1 SGHNT and CDR2 YYREEE (reference sequence). The germline V and J ends were trimmed by 4 bases and 3 bases, with 17 bases remaining between them. The CDR3 reads CASSPDAGILYNEQFF. The CDR3 bases are TGTGCCAGCAGCCCAGACGCAGGGATTCTCTACAATGAGCAGTTCTTC.

The chain carries TRBV19 and TRBJ1-5; D is perhaps TRBD1 (6 bases). Trimming cost V 0 bases and J 6 bases, with 12 bases left between them. This CDR3 region has 15 residues. The germline gives CDR1 LNHDA, CDR2 SQIVND (reference sequence). The CDR3 here is CASSIEGARGQPQHF. DNA of the CDR3: TGTGCCAGTAGTATAGAGGGGGCGCGGGGTCAGCCCCAGCATTTT.

The V gene is TRBV7-9, the J gene TRBJ1-2, with D possibly being TRBD1 (5 bases). CDR3 length: 14 amino acids. Germline CDR1 SEHNR, CDR2 FQNEAQ (reference sequence). V lost 5 bases, J lost 10 bases, and 20 bases lay in between. CDR3 in DNA: TGTGCCAGCAGCCTAGGTACGGGGGACCTATACTACACCTTC. This gives the protein CASSLGTGDLYYTF.

The chain has TRBV6-5 and TRBJ1-1; possible D gene TRBD1, 6 bases. The CDR3 extends over 13 amino acids. Germline V gives CDR1 MNHEY, CDR2 SVGAGI. Trimming cost V 8 bases and J 5 bases, with 15 bases left between them. Here the CDR3 reads CASLAGGLTEAFF. The DNA for the CDR3 is TGTGCCAGCCTAGCTGGGGGGCTAACTGAAGCTTTCTTT.

The chain joins TRBV6-5 to TRBJ2-3, with unresolved D. This CDR3 is 15 amino acids long. Trimming pared 4 bases from V and 3 bases from J, leaving 14 bases between. The germline gives CDR1 MNHEY, CDR2 SVGAGI. CDR3 nucleotides: TGTGCCAGCAGTTCAAAGGGAAAGAGGACAGATACGCAGTATTTT. Its translation: CASSSKGKRTDTQYF.

V and J are TRBV3-1 (or the pseudogene TRBV3-2) and TRBJ2-7; 12 nucleotides agree with TRBD2. The trim removed 0 bases at V and 2 bases at J, leaving 5 bases unmatched. The CDR3 totals 17 residues. Per the germline V gene, CDR1 is LGHDT and CDR2 is YNNKEL (reference sequence). The CDR3, as DNA: TGTGCCAGCAGCCAAGAACCCGGACTAGCGGGACCCTACGAGCAGTACTTC. Translated, it gives CASSQEPGLAGPYEQYF.

This clone showed up just a few times. The gene calls are TRBV6-2 or TRBV6-3 and TRBJ2-7; D gene unclear. Germline V CDR1 and CDR2: MNHEY, SVGEGT. V lost 4 bases and J lost 0, with 4 bases in between. CDR3 size: 12 residues. The CDR3 loop reads CASSSSSYEQYV. The CDR3 DNA follows: TGTGCCAGCAGTTCCTCCTCCTACGAGCAGTACGTC.

The genes are TRBV6-1 and TRBJ1-2; D is undetermined. Germline CDR1 and CDR2: MNHNS and SASEGT. The CDR3 loop spans 11 amino acids. V dropped 1 base and J dropped 8 bases, with 5 bases sitting between them. CDR3 protein: CASSEVKGYTF. Here the CDR3 DNA reads TGTGCCAGCAGTGAAGTAAAAGGCTACACCTTC.

The chain links TRBV9 to TRBJ1-2; D ambiguous. Germline V gene data show CDR1 as SGDLS and CDR2 as YYNGEE. There are 9 residues in the CDR3. Trimming took 4 bases from V and 13 from J, leaving 8 bases between them. CDR3 region: CASSRLSTF. DNA for the CDR3: TGTGCCAGCAGCCGCTTGAGCACCTTC.

The chain recombines TRBV6-5 with TRBJ2-7, with 8 bases identical to TRBD2. The CDR3 spans 15 residues. The germline gives CDR1 MNHEY, CDR2 SVGAGI. Germline trimming cut 0 bases from V and 4 bases from J; bases unmatched to any gene: 5. CDR3 sequence: CASSYSAGGPYEQYF. The DNA for the CDR3 is TGTGCCAGCAGTTACTCGGCGGGAGGCCCTTACGAGCAGTACTTC.

The genes are TRBV27 and TRBJ1-2; maybe TRBD1 (5 bases). The V gene's germline CDR1 is MNHEY and CDR2 SMNVEV (reference sequence). Trimming shortened V by 10 bases and J by 3 bases, and 9 bases separated the two germline ends. This CDR3 contains 11 residues. This chain's CDR3 is CATTVYYGYTF. CDR3 DNA sequence: TGTGCCACGACAGTGTACTATGGCTACACCTTC.

This clone has just a few counts. This sequence joins TRBV15 and TRBJ2-3; the match to TRBD1 covers 10 bases. This CDR3 region has 15 residues. Germline CDR1 is LNHNV and CDR2 is YYDKDF (reference sequence). The V segment lost 4 bases and the J segment 2 bases; nucleotides outside the gene matches: 3. The CDR3 DNA reads as TGTGCCACCAGCACCGGACAGGGGGACACAGATACGCAGTATTTT. Translation gives CATSTGQGDTDTQYF.

The chain links TRBV5-5 to TRBJ1-2; no clear D. CDR3 size: 14 residues. V lost 4 bases to trimming and J lost 6 bases, with 16 bases between them. Germline values: CDR1 SGHKS, CDR2 YYEKEE (reference sequence). CDR3 sequence: CASSQNFGADGYTF. CDR3 nucleotide sequence: TGTGCCAGCAGCCAGAACTTCGGAGCGGATGGCTACACCTTC.

The V gene is TRBV3-1 (or the pseudogene TRBV3-2), the J gene TRBJ1-6; D gene uncertain. Germline-derived CDR1 and CDR2 are LGHDT and YNNKEL (reference sequence). V shed 0 bases and J shed 1 base, with 10 bases lying between them. The CDR3 has 17 amino acids. In DNA form, the CDR3 reads TGTGCCAGCAGCCAAGATTACGGGAAATCCTATAATTCACCCCTCCACTTT. Translating gives CASSQDYGKSYNSPLHF.